This TCR beta chain is drawn from a study of blood T cell repertoires in COVID-19. For the study at large: T cells, B-cell-depleted T cells, or PBMCs provided the cDNA or gDNA that served as material.

Germline CDR1 reads SGHAT; CDR2 reads FQNNGV. The CDR3 is 15 residues long. Trimming removed 7 bases from V and 4 bases from J; junction bases left unmatched: 7. This table comes from immunoSEQ multiplex PCR, and its TCRdb copy is limited to in-frame clones, with some not included. This table has some 60,000 clones, roughly 90% appearing once. The TCR originated in a human donor in a cohort sampled during active COVID-19. V gene TRBV11-2 combines with J gene TRBJ2-1, with TRBD1 matching 10 bases. The sequencing input was peripheral blood. This CDR3 reads CASNFGQGGYNEQFF. Here the CDR3 DNA reads TGTGCCAGCAACTTTGGACAGGGGGGGTACAATGAGCAGTTCTTC.